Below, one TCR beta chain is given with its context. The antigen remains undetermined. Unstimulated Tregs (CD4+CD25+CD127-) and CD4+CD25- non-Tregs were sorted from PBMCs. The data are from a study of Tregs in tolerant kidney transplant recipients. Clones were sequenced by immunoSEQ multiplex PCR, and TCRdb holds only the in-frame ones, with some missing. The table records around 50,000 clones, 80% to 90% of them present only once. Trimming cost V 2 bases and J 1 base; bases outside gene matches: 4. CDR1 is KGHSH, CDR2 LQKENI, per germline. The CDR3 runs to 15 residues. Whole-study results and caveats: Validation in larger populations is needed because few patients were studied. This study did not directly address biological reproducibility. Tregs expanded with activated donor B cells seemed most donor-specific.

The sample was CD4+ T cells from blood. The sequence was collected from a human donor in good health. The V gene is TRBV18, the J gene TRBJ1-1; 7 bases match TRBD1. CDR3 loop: CASSPLGTANTEAFF. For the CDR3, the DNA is TGTGCCAGCTCACCATTAGGGACAGCGAACACTGAAGCTTTCTTT.